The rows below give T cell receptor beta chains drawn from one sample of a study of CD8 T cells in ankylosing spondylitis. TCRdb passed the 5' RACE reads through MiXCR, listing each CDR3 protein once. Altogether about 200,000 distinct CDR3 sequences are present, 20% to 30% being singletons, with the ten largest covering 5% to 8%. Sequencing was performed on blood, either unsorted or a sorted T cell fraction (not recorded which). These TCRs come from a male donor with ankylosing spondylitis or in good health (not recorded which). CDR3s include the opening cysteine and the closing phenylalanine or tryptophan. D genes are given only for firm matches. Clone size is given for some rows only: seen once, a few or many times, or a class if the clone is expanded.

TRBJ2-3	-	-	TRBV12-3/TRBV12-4	TGTGCCAGCAGTTACGGGGATACGGATTATTTT	CASSYGDTDYF
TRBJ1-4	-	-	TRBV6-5	TGTGCCAGCAGTTACTTGACCGGGAGTAATGAAAAACTGTTTTTT	CASSYLTGSNEKLFF
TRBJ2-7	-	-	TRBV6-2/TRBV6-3	TGTGCCAGCAGTCAGGGATACGAGCAGTGCTTC	CASSQGYEQCF
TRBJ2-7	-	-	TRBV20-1	TGCAGTGCCATCGTCTCGGCCACCGTGGCCGAGCAGTACTTC	CSAIVSATVAEQYF
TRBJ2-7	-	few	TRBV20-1	TGCAGTGCAACCGCCGGGGCTTACGAGCAGTACTTC	CSATAGAYEQYF
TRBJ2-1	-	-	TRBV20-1	TGCAGTGCTAGAGATTCGGCTGCGCAGTTCTTC	CSARDSAAQFF
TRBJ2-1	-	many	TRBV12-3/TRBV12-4	TGTGCCAGCAGTTTAGAAGGGCTGAATGAGCAGTTCTTC	CASSLEGLNEQFF
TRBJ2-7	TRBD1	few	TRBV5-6	TGTGCCAGCAGCTTGAGTCGTCGTCGTGACAGGGACTACGAGCAGTACTTC	CASSLSRRRDRDYEQYF
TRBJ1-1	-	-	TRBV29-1	TGCAGCGTTGGTGCAGGGCGTTTGGAAGCTTTCTTT	CSVGAGRLEAFF
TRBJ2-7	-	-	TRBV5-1	TGCGCCAGCAGCCCGAGAGGCTCCGGGGACGGCGAGCAGTACTTC	CASSPRGSGDGEQYF
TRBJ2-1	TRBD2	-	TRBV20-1	TGCAGTGCTAGAGCCCCCCCCACTAGCGGGACCCTCTACAATGAGCAGTTCTTC	CSARAPPTSGTLYNEQFF
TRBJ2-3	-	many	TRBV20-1	TGCAGTGCTACTAGCACAGATACGCAGTATTTT	CSATSTDTQYF
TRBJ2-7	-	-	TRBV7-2	TGTGCCAGCAGCTTAGCGCTCCGGGAGCAGTACTTC	CASSLALREQYF
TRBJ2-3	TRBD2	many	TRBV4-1	TGCGCCAGCAGCCAAGATCCCCGAGGACTAGCGGGAGGACGGTATTTT	CASSQDPRGLAGGRYF
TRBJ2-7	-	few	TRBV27	TGTGCCAGCAGTTTATCGCGAACCTACGAGCAGTACTTC	CASSLSRTYEQYF
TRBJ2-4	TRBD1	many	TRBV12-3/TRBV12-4	TGTGCCAGCAGTTTGTACGGGACAGATCATGGGAACATTCAGTACTTC	CASSLYGTDHGNIQYF
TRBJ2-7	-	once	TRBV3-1	TGTGCCAGCAGCCATAGCAAGGTTTACGAGCAGTACTTC	CASSHSKVYEQYF
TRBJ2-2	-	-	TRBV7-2	TGTGCCAGCAGCTCTTACTCATCCGAGGAGCTGTTTTTT	CASSSYSSEELFF
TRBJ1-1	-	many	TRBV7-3	TGTGCCAGCAGCTTAGTTGGCCAAGGTGAAGCTTTCTTT	CASSLVGQGEAFF
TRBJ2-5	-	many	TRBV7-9	TGTGCCAGCAGCTTAGTGTTGGGGGGCGCGGAGACCCAGTACTTC	CASSLVLGGAETQYF
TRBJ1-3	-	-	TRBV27	TGTGCCAGCAGTTTGGCGGGGGCGTCTGGAAACACCATATATTTT	CASSLAGASGNTIYF
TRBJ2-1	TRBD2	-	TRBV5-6	TGTGCCAGCAGCTGGATAGCGGGAGAAAATGAGCAGTTCTTC	CASSWIAGENEQFF
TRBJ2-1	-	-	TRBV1	TGCACCAGCAGCCAAGAGATTCGGACTAGCGGGAGGGAATCAAACAATGAGCAGTTCTTC	CTSSQEIRTSGRESNNEQFF
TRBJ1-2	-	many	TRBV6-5	TGTGCCAGCAGTTACTCGTCCCCCGGGACGGCAAGCTATGGCTACACCTTC	CASSYSSPGTASYGYTF
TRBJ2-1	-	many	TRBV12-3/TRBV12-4	TGTGCCAGCAGTTTTCAGGCAAGCTCCTACAATGAGCAGTTCTTC	CASSFQASSYNEQFF
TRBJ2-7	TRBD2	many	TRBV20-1	TGCAGTGCTAGAGATCTTGCTAGCGGGAGGCACGAGCAGTACTTC	CSARDLASGRHEQYF
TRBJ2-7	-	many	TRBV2	TGTGCCAGCAGTCCACCCGGACCACTATACGAGCAGTACTTC	CASSPPGPLYEQYF
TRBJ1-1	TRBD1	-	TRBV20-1	TGCAGTGCTAGAGTGGGGACAGGTCCGAACACTGAAGCTTTCTTT	CSARVGTGPNTEAFF
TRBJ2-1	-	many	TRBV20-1	TGCAGTGCTAGAGGGTCCCTAGCCGCCTACAATGAGCAGTTCTTC	CSARGSLAAYNEQFF
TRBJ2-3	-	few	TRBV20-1	TGCAGTGCTAGAGGGCGGGACACCATCACAGATACGCAGTATTTT	CSARGRDTITDTQYF
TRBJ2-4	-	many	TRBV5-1	TGCGCCAGCAGCTTAAGGGAGAGGGACATTCAGTACTTC	CASSLRERDIQYF
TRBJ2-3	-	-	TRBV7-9	TGTGCCAGCACCATGACAGATACGCAGTATTTT	CASTMTDTQYF
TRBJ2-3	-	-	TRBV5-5	TGTGCCAGGAGCCGCTTCCGGCTGCCAGATACGCAGTATTTT	CARSRFRLPDTQYF
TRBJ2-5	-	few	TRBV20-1	TGCAGTGCTATGGGGAAAGAGACCCAGTACTTC	CSAMGKETQYF
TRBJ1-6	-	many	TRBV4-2	TGTGCCAGCAGCCAAGTTAGGGGCAGTCCCCTCCACTTT	CASSQVRGSPLHF
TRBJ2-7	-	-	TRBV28	TGTGCCAGCAGTCCTCACAGGGCCTACGAGCAGTACTTC	CASSPHRAYEQYF
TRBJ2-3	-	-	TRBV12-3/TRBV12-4	TGTGCCAGCAGTTTAGGCGGGATAAACACAGATACGCAGTATTTT	CASSLGGINTDTQYF
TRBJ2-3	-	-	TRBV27	TGTGCCAGCAGTCGGGGAGGAGATACGCAGTATTTT	CASSRGGDTQYF
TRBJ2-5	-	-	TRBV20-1	TGCAGTGCTAGGATGAGGGGGAGTTTCGGAGAGACCCAGTACTTC	CSARMRGSFGETQYF
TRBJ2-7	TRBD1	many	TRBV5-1	TGCGCCAGCAGCTTGGCCGGGAACAGGGGAGAGCAGTACTTC	CASSLAGNRGEQYF
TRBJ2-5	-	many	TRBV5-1	TGCGCCAGCAGCTTGACGCCCCAAGAGACCCAGTACTTC	CASSLTPQETQYF
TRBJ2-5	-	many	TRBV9	TGTGCCAGCAGCGTAGATTCAGGGACGGTGGCGGAGACCCAGTACTTC	CASSVDSGTVAETQYF
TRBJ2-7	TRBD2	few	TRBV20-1	TGCAGTGCCGAAGGACTAGCGGGAGTACACGAGCAGTACTTC	CSAEGLAGVHEQYF
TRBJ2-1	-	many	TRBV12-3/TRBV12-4	TGTGCCAGCAGTCGCCGGGGGGCCACCTACAATGAGCAGTTCTTC	CASSRRGATYNEQFF
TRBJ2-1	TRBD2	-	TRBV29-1	TGCAGCGCTCTTGCTAGCGGGAGTCGGAATGAGCAGTTCTTC	CSALASGSRNEQFF
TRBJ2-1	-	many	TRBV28	TGTGCCAGCAGTCCCGGGGCGCCTCGCAATGAGCAGTTCTTC	CASSPGAPRNEQFF
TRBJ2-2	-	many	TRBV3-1	TGTGCCAGCAGCCAACGGCAGAACACCGGGGAGCTGTTTTTT	CASSQRQNTGELFF
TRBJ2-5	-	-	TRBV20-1	TGCAGTGCCGGACTGGGGGGTAGGGGCCAGGGAGAGACCCAGTACTTC	CSAGLGGRGQGETQYF
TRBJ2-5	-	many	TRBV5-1	TGCGCCAGCTACGCGGACCAAGAGACCCAGTACTTC	CASYADQETQYF